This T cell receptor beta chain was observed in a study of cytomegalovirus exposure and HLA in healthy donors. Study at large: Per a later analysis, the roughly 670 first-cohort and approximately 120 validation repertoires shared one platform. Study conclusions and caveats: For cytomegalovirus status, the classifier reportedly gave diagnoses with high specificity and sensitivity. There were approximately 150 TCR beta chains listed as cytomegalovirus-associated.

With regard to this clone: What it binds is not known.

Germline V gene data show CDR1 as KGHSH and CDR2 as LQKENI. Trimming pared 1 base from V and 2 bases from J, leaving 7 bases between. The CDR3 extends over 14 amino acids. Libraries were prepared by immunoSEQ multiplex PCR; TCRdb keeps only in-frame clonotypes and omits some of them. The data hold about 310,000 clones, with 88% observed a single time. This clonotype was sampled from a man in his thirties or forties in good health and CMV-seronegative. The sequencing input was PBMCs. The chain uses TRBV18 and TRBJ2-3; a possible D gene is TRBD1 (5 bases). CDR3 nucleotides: TGTGCCAGCTCACCACAGGGGTCCACAGATACGCAGTATTTT. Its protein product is CASSPQGSTDTQYF. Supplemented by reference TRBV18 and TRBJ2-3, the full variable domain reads NAGVMQNPRHLVRRRGQEARLRCSPMKGHSHVYWYRQLPEEGLKFMVYLQKENIIDESGMPKERFSAEFPKEGPSILRIQQVVRGDSAAYFCASSPQGSTDTQYFGPGTRLTVL.